These 19 T cell receptor beta chains came from one sample sequenced in a study of T cells in localized non-small cell lung cancer. The assay was immunoSEQ multiplex PCR, and TCRdb's table has in-frame clones only and misses some. The data hold 2,100 or so clones, with roughly 32% observed a single time. The sample here was normal lung tissue next to the tumor, taken before any cancer treatment. All receptors come from a male donor at least 60 years old with stage I squamous cell lung carcinoma.

Only one count was recorded for this clone. The chain recombines TRBV15 with TRBJ1-2, with D maybe TRBD1 (5 bases). Germline V lookup: CDR1 LNHNV, CDR2 YYDKDF (reference sequence). This CDR3 has 14 residues. The V end lost 2 bases, the J end lost 4 bases, and 11 bases lay between the germline ends. CDR3 protein: CATSRFKGLYGYTF. The CDR3 DNA is TGTGCCACCAGCAGATTCAAGGGGCTCTATGGCTACACCTTC.

This chain connects TRBV19 to TRBJ1-1; unclear D gene. V shed 1 base and J shed 7 bases, with 7 bases lying between them. The CDR3 runs to 12 residues. Germline CDR1 is LNHDA and CDR2 is SQIVND (reference sequence). DNA for the CDR3: TGTGCCAGTAGTATAGCGGGCAGTGAAGCTTTCTTT. Protein product: CASSIAGSEAFF.

This sequence joins TRBV30 and TRBJ1-2; 8 bases align to TRBD1. Trimming at V came to 4 bases and at J to 1 base, leaving 8 bases not matched to a gene. In germline, CDR1 is GTSNPN, CDR2 SVGIG (reference sequence). The CDR3 is 15 residues long. DNA of the CDR3: TGTGCCTGGACGCTTCGGGACAGGCTTAACTATGGCTACACCTTC. The encoded protein is CAWTLRDRLNYGYTF.

The chain has TRBV19 and TRBJ1-3; the D is unclear. The CDR3 length is 16 residues. Trimming removed 4 bases at V and 2 bases at J, with 15 bases between. Germline loops: CDR1 LNHDA, CDR2 SQIVND (reference sequence). The chain's CDR3 is CASSTLTGVAGNTIYF. CDR3 DNA: TGTGCCAGTAGTACTCTGACCGGAGTGGCTGGAAACACCATATATTTT.

This sequence joins TRBV29-1 and TRBJ2-7; 10 bases match TRBD2. V gave up 1 base and J gave up 5 bases; unmatched junction bases: 5. The CDR3 covers 14 residues. CDR1 and CDR2 (germline): SQVTM, ANQGSEA. The CDR3: CSVEVALAGDEQYF. DNA of the CDR3: TGCAGCGTTGAAGTTGCCCTAGCGGGAGACGAGCAGTACTTC.

This clone was counted between two and nine times. J is TRBJ2-1 and V is TRBV11-3, with 8 bases matching TRBD1. The CDR3 totals 15 residues. After removal of 6 bases from V and 5 bases from J, the junction contained 9 bases not matched to a gene. The V gene's germline CDR1 is SGHNT and CDR2 YENEEA. CDR3 region: CASRPPGQDNNEQFF. Here the CDR3 DNA reads TGTGCCAGCAGGCCTCCGGGACAGGACAACAATGAGCAGTTCTTC.

This clone was detected a few times. This chain joins TRBV9 and TRBJ2-1; maybe TRBD2 (5 bases). The V gene lost 5 bases and the J gene lost 10 bases, with 13 bases spanning the gap. The germline V gene encodes CDR1 SGDLS and CDR2 YYNGEE. The CDR3 length is 12 residues. CDR3 amino acids: CASSLDSPEQFF. CDR3 nucleotides: TGTGCCAGCAGTTTGGACTCTCCGGAGCAGTTCTTC. Full variable domain (rest looked up from reference TRBV9 and TRBJ2-1): DSGVTQTPKHLITATGQRVTLRCSPRSGDLSVYWYQQSLDQGLQFLIQYYNGEERAKGNILERFSAQQFPDLHSELNLSSLELGDSALYFCASSLDSPEQFFGPGTRLTVL.

By proportion, this clone is medium-sized (0.01 to 0.1%). The chain couples TRBV11-3 to TRBJ2-1; 10 bases fit TRBD2. Germline CDR1 reads SGHNT; CDR2 reads YENEEA. Trimming cost V 1 base and J 7 bases; bases outside gene matches: 7. The CDR3 totals 16 residues. The CDR3 DNA sequence: TGTGCCAGCAGCTTAGTGGCTAGCGGGAGTGGGAATGAGCAGTTCTTC. Amino acids: CASSLVASGSGNEQFF. Complete variable domain (other parts from reference TRBV11-3 and TRBJ2-1): EAGVVQSPRYKIIEKKQPVAFWCNPISGHNTLYWYLQNLGQGPELLIRYENEEAVDDSQLPKDRFSAERLKGVDSTLKIQPAELGDSAVYLCASSLVASGSGNEQFFGPGTRLTVL.

The chain uses TRBV9 and TRBJ1-4; 12 bases map to TRBD1. The CDR3 totals 15 residues. V gave up 6 bases and J gave up 7 bases; unmatched junction bases: 7. In germline, CDR1 is SGDLS, CDR2 YYNGEE. The CDR3 region has the DNA TGTGCCAGCATGCTGTGGGACAGGGGGCTTGAAAAACTGTTTTTT. Translating it yields CASMLWDRGLEKLFF.

V usage is TRBV11-3 and J usage is TRBJ2-7, with 10 bases matching TRBD1. The germline gives CDR1 SGHNT, CDR2 YENEEA. Germline trimming cut 4 bases from V and 0 bases from J; bases unmatched to any gene: 3. The CDR3 consists of 15 residues. The DNA for the CDR3 is TGTGCCAGCAGCTCCGGACAGGGGGACTCCTACGAGCAGTACTTC. Translation: CASSSGQGDSYEQYF.

The rearrangement joins TRBV25-1 to TRBJ1-2, with TRBD1 matching over 9 bases. CDR3 length: 16 amino acids. The V gene's germline CDR1 is MGHDK and CDR2 SYGVNS. The ends lost 3 bases at V and 4 bases at J; junction bases unmatched: 9. The DNA of the CDR3 is TGTGCCAGCAGTGATCCCGGACAGGGGCCTTCCTATGGCTACACCTTC. It is translated as CASSDPGQGPSYGYTF.

Judged by abundance, this clone is medium-sized (0.01 to 0.1%). The V and J genes are TRBV6-4 and TRBJ2-7, with D perhaps TRBD2 (5 bases). Per the germline V gene, CDR1 is MRHNA and CDR2 is SNTAGT. V shed 9 bases and J shed 3 bases, with 9 bases lying between them. This CDR3 contains 11 residues. The CDR3 sequence is CASQDFYEQYF. Written as DNA, the CDR3 is TGTGCCAGTCAGGACTTCTACGAGCAGTACTTC.

This clone was recorded only once. V usage is TRBV28 and J usage is TRBJ2-1; the match to TRBD1 covers 8 bases. CDR3 size: 14 residues. Trimming cost V 8 bases and J 6 bases; bases outside gene matches: 9. Looked up from germline, CDR1 is MDHEN and CDR2 is SYDVKM. CDR3 nucleotides: TGTGCCAGCCTCGACAGGGGAAGGAGCAATGAGCAGTTCTTC. Amino acids: CASLDRGRSNEQFF. The complete variable domain, with remaining parts taken from reference TRBV28 and TRBJ2-1, reads DVKVTQSSRYLVKRTGEKVFLECVQDMDHENMFWYRQDPGLGLRLIYFSYDVKMKEKGDIPEGYSVSREKKERFSLILESASTNQTSMYLCASLDRGRSNEQFFGPGTRLTVL.

The rearrangement links TRBV11-3 to TRBJ1-1, with 9 bases aligning to TRBD1. The germline CDR1 and CDR2 sequences are SGHNT and YENEEA. The CDR3 spans 14 residues. Losses at the gene ends were 5 bases for V and 6 bases for J; bases not matched to a gene: 7. CDR3: CASSTGTGSAEAFF. The DNA of the CDR3 is TGTGCCAGCAGCACCGGGACAGGGTCGGCTGAAGCTTTCTTT.

The CDR3 region is CASSQGEGWDSPKNIQYF. The CDR3 bases are TGTGCCAGCAGCCAAGGGGAGGGTTGGGACTCTCCCAAAAACATTCAGTACTTC. The genes are TRBV14 and TRBJ2-4; 7 nucleotides match TRBD2. This CDR3 region has 18 residues. V lost 1 base and J lost 2; bases outside the gene matches: 11. Germline V gene sequence: CDR1 SGHDN, CDR2 FVKESK.

This clone came up a few times. This chain connects TRBV11-3 to TRBJ1-1; 7 bases are shared with TRBD1. This CDR3 region has 16 residues. With 3 bases clipped from V and 10 bases from J, the junction kept 17 bases outside the gene matches. CDR1 is SGHNT and CDR2 is YENEEA in the germline V gene. CDR3 in amino acids: CASSLAGQTKIDGAFF. CDR3 bases: TGTGCCAGCAGCTTGGCGGGACAGACTAAAATAGATGGAGCTTTCTTT.

By proportion, this clone is large. The CDR3: CASSSNSLSGNTIYF. The CDR3 DNA reads as TGTGCCAGCAGTTCCAATTCACTCTCTGGAAACACCATATATTTT. This chain uses TRBV6-8 with TRBJ1-3; D remains ambiguous. The V gene's germline CDR1 is MNHGY and CDR2 SAAAGT. This CDR3 has 15 residues. With 4 bases removed from V and 0 bases from J, the gap between germline ends came to 10 bases.

The V call is TRBV6-8, the J call TRBJ2-7; D is perhaps TRBD1 (6 bases). The V gene lost 7 bases and the J gene lost 6 bases, with 16 bases spanning the gap. Germline loops: CDR1 MNHGY, CDR2 SAAAGT. This CDR3 has 13 residues. The CDR3 nucleotides read TGTGCCAGCAACGCATATGGACAGAGCGAGCAGTACTTC. Amino acids: CASNAYGQSEQYF.

V is TRBV9 and J is TRBJ2-6, with a tentative D call TRBD1 (6 bases). The V and J ends lost 5 bases and 4 bases respectively, with 13 bases between them. CDR3 length equals 15 residues. The germline gives CDR1 SGDLS, CDR2 YYNGEE. The CDR3, as DNA: TGTGCCAGCAGGAAACAGGGATCCGGGGCCAACGTCCTGACTTTC. This codes for CASRKQGSGANVLTF.